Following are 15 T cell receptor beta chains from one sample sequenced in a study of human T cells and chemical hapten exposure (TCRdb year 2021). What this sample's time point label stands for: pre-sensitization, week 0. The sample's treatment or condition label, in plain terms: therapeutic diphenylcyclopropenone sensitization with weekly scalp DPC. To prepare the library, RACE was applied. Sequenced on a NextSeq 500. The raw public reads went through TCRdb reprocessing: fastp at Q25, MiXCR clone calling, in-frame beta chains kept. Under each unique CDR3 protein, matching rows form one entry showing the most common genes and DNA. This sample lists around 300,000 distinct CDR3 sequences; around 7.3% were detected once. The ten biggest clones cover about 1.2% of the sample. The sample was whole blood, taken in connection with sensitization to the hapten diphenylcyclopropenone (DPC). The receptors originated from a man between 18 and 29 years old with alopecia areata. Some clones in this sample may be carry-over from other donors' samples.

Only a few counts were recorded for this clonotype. CDR3 in DNA: TGTGCCAGCAGCCTAAGCGCCGCTGGGGACACAGATACGCAGTATTTT. Protein product: CASSLSAAGDTDTQYF. The genes are TRBV7-6 and TRBJ2-3; D gene unclear. The CDR3 sequence is 16 residues long. Trimming removed 5 bases at V and 2 bases at J, with 17 bases between. The germline V gene has CDR1 SGHVS and CDR2 FNYEAQ.

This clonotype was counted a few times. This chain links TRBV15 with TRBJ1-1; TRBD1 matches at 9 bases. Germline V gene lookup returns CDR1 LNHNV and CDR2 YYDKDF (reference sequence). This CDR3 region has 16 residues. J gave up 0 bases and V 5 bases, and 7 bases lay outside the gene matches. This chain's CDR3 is CATSSPGQGVNTEAFF. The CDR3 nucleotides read TGTGCCACCAGCTCCCCGGGACAGGGCGTGAACACTGAAGCTTTCTTT.

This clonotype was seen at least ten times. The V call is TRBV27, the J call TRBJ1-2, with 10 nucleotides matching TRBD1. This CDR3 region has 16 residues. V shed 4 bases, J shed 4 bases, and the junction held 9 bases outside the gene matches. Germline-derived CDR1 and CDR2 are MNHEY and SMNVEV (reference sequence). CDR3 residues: CASSSTYRTGGYGYTF. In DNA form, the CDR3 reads TGTGCCAGCAGTTCTACATATCGGACAGGGGGCTATGGCTACACCTTC.

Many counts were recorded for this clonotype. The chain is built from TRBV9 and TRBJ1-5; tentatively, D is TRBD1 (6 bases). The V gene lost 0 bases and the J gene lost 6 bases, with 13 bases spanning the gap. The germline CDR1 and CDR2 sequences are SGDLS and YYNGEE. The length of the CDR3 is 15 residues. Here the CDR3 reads CASSVAIGRGQPQHF. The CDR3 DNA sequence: TGTGCCAGCAGCGTAGCCATTGGCAGGGGTCAGCCCCAGCATTTT.

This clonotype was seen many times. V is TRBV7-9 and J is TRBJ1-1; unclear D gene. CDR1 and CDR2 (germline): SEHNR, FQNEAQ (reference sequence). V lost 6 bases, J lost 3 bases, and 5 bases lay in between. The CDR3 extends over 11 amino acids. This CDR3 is CASSLYTEAFF. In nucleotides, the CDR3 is TGTGCCAGCAGTTTGTACACTGAAGCTTTCTTT.

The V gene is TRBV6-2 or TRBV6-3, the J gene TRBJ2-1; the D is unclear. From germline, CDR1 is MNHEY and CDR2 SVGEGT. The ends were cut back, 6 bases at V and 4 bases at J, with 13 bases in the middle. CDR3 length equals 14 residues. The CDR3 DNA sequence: TGTGCCAGCAGAAGTTACGTTGGATACAATGAGCAGTTCTTC. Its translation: CASRSYVGYNEQFF.

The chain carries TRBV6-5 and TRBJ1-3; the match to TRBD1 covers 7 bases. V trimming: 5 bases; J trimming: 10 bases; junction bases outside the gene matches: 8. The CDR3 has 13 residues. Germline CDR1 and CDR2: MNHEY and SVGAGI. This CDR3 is CASSPRGGWTIYF. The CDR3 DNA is TGTGCCAGCAGTCCCAGGGGGGGATGGACCATATATTTT.

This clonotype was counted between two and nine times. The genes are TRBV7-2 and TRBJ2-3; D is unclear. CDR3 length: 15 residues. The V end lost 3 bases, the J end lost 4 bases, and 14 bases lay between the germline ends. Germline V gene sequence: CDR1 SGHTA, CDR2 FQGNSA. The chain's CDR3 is CASSLDGNEADTQYF. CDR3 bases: TGTGCCAGCAGCTTGGACGGAAATGAGGCAGATACGCAGTATTTT. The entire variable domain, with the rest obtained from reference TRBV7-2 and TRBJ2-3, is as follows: GAGVSQSPSNKVTEKGKDVELRCDPISGHTALYWYRQSLGQGLEFLIYFQGNSAPDKSGLPSDRFSAERTGGSVSTLTIQRTQQEDSAVYLCASSLDGNEADTQYFGPGTRLTVL.

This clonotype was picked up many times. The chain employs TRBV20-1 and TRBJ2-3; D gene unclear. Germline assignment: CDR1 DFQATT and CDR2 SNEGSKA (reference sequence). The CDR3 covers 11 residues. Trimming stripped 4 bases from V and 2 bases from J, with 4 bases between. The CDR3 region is CSATPTDTQYF. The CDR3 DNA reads TGCAGTGCTACACCCACAGATACGCAGTATTTT.

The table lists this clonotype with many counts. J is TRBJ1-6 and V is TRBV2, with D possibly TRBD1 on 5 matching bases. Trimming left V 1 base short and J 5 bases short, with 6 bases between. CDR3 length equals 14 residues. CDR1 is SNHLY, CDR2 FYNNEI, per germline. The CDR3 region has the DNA TGTGCCAGCAGTGAAGGGGGGAATAATTCACCCCTCCACTTT. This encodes CASSEGGNNSPLHF.

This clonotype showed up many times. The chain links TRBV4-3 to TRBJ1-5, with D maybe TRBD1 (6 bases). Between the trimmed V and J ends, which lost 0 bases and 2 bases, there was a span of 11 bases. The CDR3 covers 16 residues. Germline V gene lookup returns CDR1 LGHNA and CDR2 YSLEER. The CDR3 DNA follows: TGCGCCAGCAGCCAAGATTGGGGGCTTGGCAATCAGCCCCAGCATTTT. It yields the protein CASSQDWGLGNQPQHF.

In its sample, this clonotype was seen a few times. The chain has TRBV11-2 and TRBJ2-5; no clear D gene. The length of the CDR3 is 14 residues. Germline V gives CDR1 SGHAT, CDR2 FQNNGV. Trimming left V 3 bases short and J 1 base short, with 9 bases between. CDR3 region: CASSFVTAQETQYF. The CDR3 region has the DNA TGTGCCAGCAGCTTCGTCACAGCCCAAGAGACCCAGTACTTC.

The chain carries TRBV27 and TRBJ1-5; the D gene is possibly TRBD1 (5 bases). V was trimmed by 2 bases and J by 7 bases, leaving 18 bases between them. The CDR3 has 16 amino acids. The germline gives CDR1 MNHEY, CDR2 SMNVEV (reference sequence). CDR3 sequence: CASSLQGQGVRQPQHF. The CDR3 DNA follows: TGTGCCAGCAGTTTACAGGGCCAGGGAGTTCGGCAGCCCCAGCATTTT.

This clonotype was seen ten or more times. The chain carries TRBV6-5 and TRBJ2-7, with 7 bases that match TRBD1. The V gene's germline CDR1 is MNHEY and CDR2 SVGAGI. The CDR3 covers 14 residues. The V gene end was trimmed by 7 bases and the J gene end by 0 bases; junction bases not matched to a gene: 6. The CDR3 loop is CASKRQGTSYEQYF. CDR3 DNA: TGTGCCAGCAAGCGACAGGGAACCTCCTACGAGCAGTACTTC.

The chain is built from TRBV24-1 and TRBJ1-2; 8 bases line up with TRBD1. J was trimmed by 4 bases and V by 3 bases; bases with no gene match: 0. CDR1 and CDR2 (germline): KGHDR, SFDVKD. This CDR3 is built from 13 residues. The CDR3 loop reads CATSDGTGYGYTF. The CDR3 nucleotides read TGTGCCACCAGTGATGGGACAGGCTATGGCTACACCTTC.